One sample yielded the 21 T cell receptor beta chains listed below, sequenced in a study of spatial heterogeneity in lung cancer (dated by TCRdb to between 2019 and 2020). The intended sense of this specimen's time point label: sample taken at primary tumor resection. Whole RNA extracted from tumor and nontumor lung tissue, or from cryopreserved PBMC samples, was used for TCR sequencing without cell sorting. The receptor library was made with 5' RACE. For sequencing, a NextSeq 500 was employed. TCRdb passed the public sequencing reads through fastp at Q25 and MiXCR, retaining productive beta sequences. Rows merge per CDR3 protein into single entries with the most common DNA and genes. Across this sample there are fewer than 40,000 distinct CDR3 sequences, with roughly 7.4% seen only once. The leading ten clones occupy approximately 30% of the sample. The sample here was PBMCs, taken at surgery. The receptors shown here come from a male donor with early-stage non-small cell lung cancer.

This chain links TRBV24-1 with TRBJ1-4, with D unresolved. The V gene lost 2 bases and the J gene lost 4 bases, with 10 bases spanning the gap. CDR1 and CDR2 from the germline V gene are KGHDR and SFDVKD. This CDR3 comprises 15 residues. The CDR3 protein is CATSDSSGNNEKLFF. CDR3 nucleotide sequence: TGTGCCACCAGTGATTCGTCGGGGAATAATGAAAAACTGTTTTTT.

Only a few counts were recorded for this clonotype. This chain uses TRBV30 with TRBJ1-4; D unresolved. V was clipped by 3 bases and J by 2 bases, with 7 bases between them. There are 13 residues in the CDR3. Germline assignment: CDR1 GTSNPN and CDR2 SVGIG (reference sequence). CDR3 in amino acids: CAWRALTNEKLFF. The DNA of the CDR3 is TGTGCCTGGAGAGCACTGACTAATGAAAAACTGTTTTTT.

The chain joins TRBV6-4 to TRBJ1-5, with unresolved D. This CDR3 has 13 residues. V was clipped by 6 bases and J by 4 bases, with 10 bases between them. The germline V gene has CDR1 MRHNA and CDR2 SNTAGT. In DNA form, the CDR3 reads TGTGCCAGCAGCAGGACTGAAAATCAGCCCCAGCATTTT. It translates to CASSRTENQPQHF.

In this sample, this clonotype turned up a few times. This chain uses TRBV30 with TRBJ2-2; 7 bases match TRBD2. The V segment lost 2 bases and the J segment 5 bases; nucleotides outside the gene matches: 5. There are 14 residues in the CDR3. The germline CDR1 and CDR2 sequences are GTSNPN and SVGIG (reference sequence). The CDR3 bases are TGTGCCTGGAGTCCCGGACTAGGTACCGGGGAGCTGTTTTTT. Translating gives CAWSPGLGTGELFF.

The chain combines TRBV28 with TRBJ2-7; 7 bases align to TRBD2. This CDR3 contains 14 residues. The germline CDR1 and CDR2 sequences are MDHEN and SYDVKM. Here the CDR3 DNA reads TGTGCCAGCAGTTTGGGAGGGAGCTCCCACGAGCAGTACGTC. Amino acid sequence: CASSLGGSSHEQYV.

This clonotype was picked up many times. CDR3 residues: CASSRDSGDTQYF. The CDR3 nucleotides read TGTGCCAGCAGTCGGGACTCAGGGGATACGCAGTATTTT. This chain uses TRBV2 with TRBJ2-3; a weak D match, TRBD2 (6 bases). From germline, CDR1 is SNHLY and CDR2 FYNNEI. Between the trimmed V and J ends, which lost 5 bases and 6 bases, there was a span of 12 bases. The CDR3 covers 13 residues. The full variable domain, its missing parts supplied by reference TRBV2 and TRBJ2-3, is EPEVTQTPSHQVTQMGQEVILRCVPISNHLYFYWYRQILGQKVEFLVSFYNNEISEKSEIFDDQFSVERPDGSNFTLKIRSTKLEDSAMYFCASSRDSGDTQYFGPGTRLTVL.

There are many counts of this clonotype. V gene TRBV5-1 combines with J gene TRBJ1-4, with 8 bases fitting TRBD1. J lost 8 bases, V lost 0 bases, and 12 bases had no gene match. Germline CDR1 and CDR2: SGHRS and YFSETQ. This CDR3 region has 17 residues. The CDR3 sequence is CASSLDGQGAGGEKLFF. CDR3 in DNA: TGCGCCAGCAGCTTGGATGGACAGGGCGCCGGCGGGGAAAAACTGTTTTTT.

The V call is TRBV20-1, the J call TRBJ2-1; 10 nucleotides match TRBD2. The CDR3 contains 15 residues. V was clipped by 4 bases and J by 0 bases; unmatched bases: 3. Germline-derived CDR1 and CDR2 are DFQATT and SNEGSKA (reference sequence). The CDR3 DNA is TGCAGTGCTACCCTAGCGGGGGACTCCTACAATGAGCAGTTCTTC. It encodes CSATLAGDSYNEQFF.

This rearrangement joins TRBV5-4 to TRBJ1-5, with D perhaps TRBD1 (5 bases). The CDR3 is made up of 16 amino acids. Germline loops: CDR1 SGHNT, CDR2 YYREEE (reference sequence). V shed 4 bases and J shed 1 base, with 15 bases lying between them. The CDR3 here is CASSLGGTGSNQPQHF. CDR3 coding DNA: TGTGCCAGCAGCCTGGGGGGTACGGGGAGCAATCAGCCCCAGCATTTT.

This clonotype has at least ten counts. The gene calls are TRBV6-5 and TRBJ1-2; 8 nucleotides line up with TRBD1. In germline, CDR1 is MNHEY, CDR2 SVGAGI. The CDR3 is 14 residues long. After removal of 1 base from V and 8 bases from J, the junction contained 6 bases not matched to a gene. The chain's CDR3 is CASSYFGQGRGYTF. The DNA of the CDR3 is TGTGCCAGCAGTTACTTCGGACAGGGCAGGGGCTACACCTTC.

This clonotype was picked up a small number of times. The J gene is TRBJ2-2, the V gene TRBV7-2; the D is unclear. The CDR3 runs 15 residues. The ends were cut back, 5 bases at V and 1 base at J, with 11 bases in the middle. CDR1 is SGHTA and CDR2 is FQGNSA in the germline V gene. In nucleotides, the CDR3 is TGTGCCAGCAGCCATCCCAGCGTGAACACCGGGGAGCTGTTTTTT. As protein: CASSHPSVNTGELFF.

This clonotype was seen a handful of times. The V and J genes are TRBV7-2 and TRBJ2-2; 8 positions match TRBD1. The J segment lost 5 bases and the V segment lost 5 bases, leaving 7 bases of the junction unmatched. Germline lookup yields CDR1 SGHTA and CDR2 FQGNSA. This CDR3 spans 15 amino acids. The CDR3, as DNA: TGTGCCAGCAGCGTACCCCAGGGGGCTACCGGGGAGCTGTTTTTT. Translation: CASSVPQGATGELFF.

J is TRBJ2-7 and V is TRBV5-1, with 12 bases lining up with TRBD1. The CDR3 extends over 14 amino acids. V trimming: 5 bases; J trimming: 6 bases; junction bases outside the gene matches: 6. Germline CDR1 reads SGHRS; CDR2 reads YFSETQ. The CDR3 region has the DNA TGCGCCAGCAGTTATGGGACAGGGGGCTTCGAGCAGTACGTC. This codes for CASSYGTGGFEQYV.

This clonotype was picked up a small number of times. The rearrangement links TRBV29-1 to TRBJ2-7; 12 positions agree with TRBD2. Germline assignment: CDR1 SQVTM and CDR2 ANQGSEA. V shed 6 bases, J shed 4 bases, and the junction held 4 bases outside the gene matches. This CDR3 is 13 amino acids long. The CDR3 coding sequence is TGCAGCGTCCCTAGCGGGAGGGCGTACGAGCAGTACGTC. It yields the protein CSVPSGRAYEQYV.

The chain uses TRBV6-5 and TRBJ2-7; 8 nucleotides align to TRBD2. J was trimmed by 6 bases and V by 2 bases; bases with no gene match: 3. CDR1 and CDR2 from the germline V gene are MNHEY and SVGAGI. CDR3 size: 13 residues. The CDR3 DNA is TGTGCCAGCAGTTACGGGACTAGGTTCGAGCAGTACTTC. It specifies CASSYGTRFEQYF.

This clonotype was counted many times. The chain carries TRBV20-1 and TRBJ1-1; the match to TRBD1 covers 7 bases. The CDR3 spans 13 residues. The trim removed 6 bases at V and 5 bases at J, leaving 9 bases unmatched. CDR1 is DFQATT and CDR2 is SNEGSKA in the germline V gene (reference sequence). As DNA, the CDR3 is TGCAGTGCAAATCGGGACAGTCAAACTGAAGCTTTCTTT. Protein product: CSANRDSQTEAFF.

The sample holds many counts of this clonotype. The rearrangement links TRBV28 to TRBJ2-3, with D perhaps TRBD2 (5 bases). CDR3 size: 17 residues. Germline values: CDR1 MDHEN, CDR2 SYDVKM. With 5 bases removed from V and 4 bases from J, the gap between germline ends came to 22 bases. The DNA for the CDR3 is TGTGCCAGCAGTCCCGTGCGAAGCGGAGTAGTCGCAGATACGCAGTATTTT. Its translation is CASSPVRSGVVADTQYF.

Only a few counts were recorded for this clonotype. The gene calls are TRBV12-3 or TRBV12-4 and TRBJ2-3; TRBD1 agrees at 11 bases. The junction had 7 bases not matched to a gene; V was cut back by 6 bases and J by 5 bases. The CDR3 runs to 15 residues. The CDR3 DNA reads as TGTGCCAGCAGCGGACAGGGGGCGGGAAAAGATACGCAGTATTTT. It encodes CASSGQGAGKDTQYF.

The chain recombines TRBV29-1 with TRBJ2-1; 7 bases match TRBD2. This CDR3 spans 15 amino acids. J lost 0 bases, V lost 4 bases, and 6 bases had no gene match. The germline CDR1 and CDR2 sequences are SQVTM and ANQGSEA. CDR3 bases: TGCAGCGTTGCCGGGCAGCGGGGCTCCTACAATGAGCAGTTCTTC. Amino acids: CSVAGQRGSYNEQFF.

This sequence joins TRBV12-3 or TRBV12-4 and TRBJ1-1; D not certain. The V gene lost 6 bases and the J gene lost 2 bases, with 4 bases spanning the gap. This CDR3 is 11 amino acids long. In DNA, the CDR3 is TGTGCCAGCAGGCTAAACACTGAAGCTTTCTTT. This gives the protein CASRLNTEAFF.

This clonotype was picked up a small number of times. The V gene is TRBV20-1, the J gene TRBJ2-3, with D uncertain. Germline V lookup: CDR1 DFQATT, CDR2 SNEGSKA (reference sequence). This CDR3 region has 14 residues. V was clipped by 5 bases and J by 0 bases, with 12 bases between them. The CDR3 DNA follows: TGCAGTGCTCAAAAGCAGAGAAGCACAGATACGCAGTATTTT. This encodes CSAQKQRSTDTQYF.